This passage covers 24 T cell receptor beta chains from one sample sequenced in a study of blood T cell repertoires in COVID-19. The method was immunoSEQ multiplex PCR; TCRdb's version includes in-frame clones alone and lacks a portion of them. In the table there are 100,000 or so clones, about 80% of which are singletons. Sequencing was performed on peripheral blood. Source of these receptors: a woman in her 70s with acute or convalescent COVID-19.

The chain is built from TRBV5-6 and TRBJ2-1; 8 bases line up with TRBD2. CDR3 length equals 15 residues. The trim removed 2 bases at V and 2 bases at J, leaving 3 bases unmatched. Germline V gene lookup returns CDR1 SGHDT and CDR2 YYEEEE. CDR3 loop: CASSLPGGPYNEQFF. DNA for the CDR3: TGTGCCAGCAGCTTACCGGGGGGGCCCTACAATGAGCAGTTCTTC.

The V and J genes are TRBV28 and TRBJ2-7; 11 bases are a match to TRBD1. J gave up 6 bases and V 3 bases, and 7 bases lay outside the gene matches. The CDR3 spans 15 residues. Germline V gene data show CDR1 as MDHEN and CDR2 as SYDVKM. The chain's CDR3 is CASSLSGQGALEQYV. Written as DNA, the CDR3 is TGTGCCAGCAGTTTGTCAGGACAGGGGGCTCTCGAGCAGTACGTC.

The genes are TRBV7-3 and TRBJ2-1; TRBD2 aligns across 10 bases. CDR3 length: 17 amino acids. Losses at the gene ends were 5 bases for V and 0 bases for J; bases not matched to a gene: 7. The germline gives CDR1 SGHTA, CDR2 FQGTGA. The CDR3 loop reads CASSKERGGLSYNEQFF. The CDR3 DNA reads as TGTGCCAGCAGCAAAGAGCGGGGGGGCCTCTCCTACAATGAGCAGTTCTTC.

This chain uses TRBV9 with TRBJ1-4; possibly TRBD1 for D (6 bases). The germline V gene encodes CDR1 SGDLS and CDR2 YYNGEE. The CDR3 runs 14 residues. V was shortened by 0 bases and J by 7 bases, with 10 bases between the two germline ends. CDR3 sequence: CASSVEQGSEKLFF. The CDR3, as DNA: TGTGCCAGCAGCGTAGAACAGGGTAGTGAAAAACTGTTTTTT.

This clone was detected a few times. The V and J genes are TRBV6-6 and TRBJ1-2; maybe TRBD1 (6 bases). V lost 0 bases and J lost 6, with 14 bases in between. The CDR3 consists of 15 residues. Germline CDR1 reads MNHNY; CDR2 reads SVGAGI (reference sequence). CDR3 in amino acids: CASSYSTGGLNGYTF. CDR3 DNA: TGTGCCAGCAGTTACTCGACCGGGGGGCTTAATGGCTACACCTTC.

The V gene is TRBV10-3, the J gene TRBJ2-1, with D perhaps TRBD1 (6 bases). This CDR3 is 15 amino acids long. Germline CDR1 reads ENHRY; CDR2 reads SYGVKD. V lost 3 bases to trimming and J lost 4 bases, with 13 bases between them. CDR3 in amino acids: CAISEGRGYYNEQFF. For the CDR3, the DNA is TGTGCCATCAGTGAAGGCAGGGGTTATTACAATGAGCAGTTCTTC.

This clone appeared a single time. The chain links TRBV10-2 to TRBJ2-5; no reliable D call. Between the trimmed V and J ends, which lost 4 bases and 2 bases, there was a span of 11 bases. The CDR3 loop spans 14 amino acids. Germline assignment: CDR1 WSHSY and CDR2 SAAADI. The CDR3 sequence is CASSAQAPQETQYF. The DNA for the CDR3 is TGCGCCAGCAGTGCCCAGGCCCCACAAGAGACCCAGTACTTC.

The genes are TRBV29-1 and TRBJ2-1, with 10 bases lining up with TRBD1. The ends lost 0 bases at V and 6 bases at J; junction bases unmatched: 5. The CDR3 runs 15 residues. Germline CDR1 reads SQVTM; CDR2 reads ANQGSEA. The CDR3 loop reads CSVEDRDRGPNEQFF. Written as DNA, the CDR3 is TGCAGCGTTGAAGATAGGGACAGGGGTCCCAATGAGCAGTTCTTC.

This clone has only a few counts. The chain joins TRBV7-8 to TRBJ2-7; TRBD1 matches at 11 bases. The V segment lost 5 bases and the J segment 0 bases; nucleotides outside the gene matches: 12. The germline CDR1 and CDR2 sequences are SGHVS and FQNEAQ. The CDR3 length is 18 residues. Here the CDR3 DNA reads TGTGCCAGCAGCCCAAGGACAGGGGGCCCACTTCGCTCCTACGAGCAGTACGTC. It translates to CASSPRTGGPLRSYEQYV.

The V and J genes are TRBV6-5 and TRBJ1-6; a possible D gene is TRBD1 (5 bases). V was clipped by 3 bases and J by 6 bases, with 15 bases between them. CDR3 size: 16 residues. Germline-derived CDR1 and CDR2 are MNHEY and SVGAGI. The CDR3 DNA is TGTGCCAGCAGTTATCGTCTCGACAGCACTAATTCACCCCTCCACTTT. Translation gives CASSYRLDSTNSPLHF.

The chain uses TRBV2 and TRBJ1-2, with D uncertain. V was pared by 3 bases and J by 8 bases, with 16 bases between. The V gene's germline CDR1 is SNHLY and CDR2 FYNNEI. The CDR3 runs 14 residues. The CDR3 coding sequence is TGTGCCAGCAGTGACGGACTCAACAGAAGGGGCTACACCTTC. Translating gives CASSDGLNRRGYTF.

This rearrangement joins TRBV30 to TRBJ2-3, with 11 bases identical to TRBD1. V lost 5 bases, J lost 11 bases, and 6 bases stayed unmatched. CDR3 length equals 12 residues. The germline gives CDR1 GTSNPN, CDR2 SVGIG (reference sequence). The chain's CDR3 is CAWGQGAGEQYF. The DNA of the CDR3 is TGTGCCTGGGGACAGGGGGCCGGGGAGCAGTATTTT. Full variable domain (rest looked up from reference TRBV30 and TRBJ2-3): SQTIHQWPATLVQPVGSPLSLECTVEGTSNPNLYWYRQAAGRGLQLLFYSVGIGQISSEVPQNLSASRPQDRQFILSSKKLLLSDSGFYLCAWGQGAGEQYFGPGTRLTVL.

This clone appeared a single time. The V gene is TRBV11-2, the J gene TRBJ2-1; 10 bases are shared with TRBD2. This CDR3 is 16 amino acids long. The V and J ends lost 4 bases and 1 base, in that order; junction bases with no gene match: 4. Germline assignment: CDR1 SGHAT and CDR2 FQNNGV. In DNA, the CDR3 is TGTGCCAGCAGCTATAGCGGGGGGATTTCCTACAATGAGCAGTTCTTC. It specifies CASSYSGGISYNEQFF.

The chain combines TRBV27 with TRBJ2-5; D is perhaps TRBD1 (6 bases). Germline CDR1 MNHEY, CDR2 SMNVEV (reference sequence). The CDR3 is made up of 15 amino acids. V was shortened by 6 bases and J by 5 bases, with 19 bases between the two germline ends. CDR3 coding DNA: TGTGCCAGCAGCCTTACACCACAGGGTGGGGAGACCCAGTACTTC. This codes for CASSLTPQGGETQYF.

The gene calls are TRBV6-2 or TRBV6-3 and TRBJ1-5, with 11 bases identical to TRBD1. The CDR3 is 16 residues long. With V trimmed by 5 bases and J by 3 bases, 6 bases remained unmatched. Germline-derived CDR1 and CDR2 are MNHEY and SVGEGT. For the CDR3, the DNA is TGTGCCAGCAGTCGAGGGGACAGGGGGACCAATCAGCCCCAGCATTTT. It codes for CASSRGDRGTNQPQHF.

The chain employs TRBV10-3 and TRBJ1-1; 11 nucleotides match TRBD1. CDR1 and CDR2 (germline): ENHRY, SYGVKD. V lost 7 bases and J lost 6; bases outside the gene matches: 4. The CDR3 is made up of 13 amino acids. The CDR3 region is CAIMGQGVPEAFF. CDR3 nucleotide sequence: TGTGCCATCATGGGACAGGGGGTCCCTGAAGCTTTCTTT.

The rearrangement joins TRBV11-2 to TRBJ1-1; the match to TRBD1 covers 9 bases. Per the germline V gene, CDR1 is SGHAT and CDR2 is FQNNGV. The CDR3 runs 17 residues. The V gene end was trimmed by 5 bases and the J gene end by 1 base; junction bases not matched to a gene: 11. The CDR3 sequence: CASSAQIQGAGNTEAFF. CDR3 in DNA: TGTGCCAGCAGCGCACAGATACAGGGGGCGGGGAACACTGAAGCTTTCTTT. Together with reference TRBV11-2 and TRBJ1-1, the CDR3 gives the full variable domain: EAGVAQSPRYKIIEKRQSVAFWCNPISGHATLYWYQQILGQGPKLLIQFQNNGVVDDSQLPKDRFSAERLKGVDSTLKIQPAKLEDSAVYLCASSAQIQGAGNTEAFFGQGTRLTVV.

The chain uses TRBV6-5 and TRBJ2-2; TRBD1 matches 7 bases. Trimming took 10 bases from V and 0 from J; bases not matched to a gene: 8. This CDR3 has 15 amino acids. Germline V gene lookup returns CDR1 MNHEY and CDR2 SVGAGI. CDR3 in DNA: TGTGCCACCCGAGGGGACAGACCGAACACCGGGGAGCTGTTTTTT. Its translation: CATRGDRPNTGELFF.

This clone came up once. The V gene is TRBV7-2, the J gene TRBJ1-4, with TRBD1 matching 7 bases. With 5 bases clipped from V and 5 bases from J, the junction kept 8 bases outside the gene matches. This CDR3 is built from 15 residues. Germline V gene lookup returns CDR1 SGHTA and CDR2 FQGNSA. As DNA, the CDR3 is TGTGCCAGCAGCCTGTGGACAGGAGAAAATGAAAAACTGTTTTTT. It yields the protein CASSLWTGENEKLFF. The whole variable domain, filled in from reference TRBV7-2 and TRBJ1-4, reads GAGVSQSPSNKVTEKGKDVELRCDPISGHTALYWYRQSLGQGLEFLIYFQGNSAPDKSGLPSDRFSAERTGGSVSTLTIQRTQQEDSAVYLCASSLWTGENEKLFFGSGTQLSVL.

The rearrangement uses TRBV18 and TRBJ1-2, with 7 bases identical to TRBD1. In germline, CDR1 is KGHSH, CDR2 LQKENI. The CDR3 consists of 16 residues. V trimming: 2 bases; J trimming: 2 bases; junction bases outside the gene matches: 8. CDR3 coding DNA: TGTGCCAGCTCACCAGTTACCGGGACAGCGAACTATGGCTACACCTTC. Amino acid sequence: CASSPVTGTANYGYTF.

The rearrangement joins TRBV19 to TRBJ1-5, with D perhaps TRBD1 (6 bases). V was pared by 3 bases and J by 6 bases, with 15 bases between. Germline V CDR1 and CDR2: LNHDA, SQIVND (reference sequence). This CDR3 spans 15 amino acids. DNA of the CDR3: TGTGCCAGTAGTATTCAGGGGCCTGGGATTCAGCCCCAGCATTTT. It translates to CASSIQGPGIQPQHF.

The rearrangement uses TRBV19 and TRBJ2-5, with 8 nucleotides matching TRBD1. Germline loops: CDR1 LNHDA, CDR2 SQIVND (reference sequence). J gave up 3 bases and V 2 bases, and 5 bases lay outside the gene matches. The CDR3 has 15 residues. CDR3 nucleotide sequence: TGTGCCAGTAGTATACGACAGGGGTCGAAAGAGACCCAGTACTTC. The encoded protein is CASSIRQGSKETQYF. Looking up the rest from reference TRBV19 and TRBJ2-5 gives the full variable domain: DGGITQSPKYLFRKEGQNVTLSCEQNLNHDAMYWYRQDPGQGLRLIYYSQIVNDFQKGDIAEGYSVSREKKESFPLTVTSAQKNPTAFYLCASSIRQGSKETQYFGPGTRLLVL.

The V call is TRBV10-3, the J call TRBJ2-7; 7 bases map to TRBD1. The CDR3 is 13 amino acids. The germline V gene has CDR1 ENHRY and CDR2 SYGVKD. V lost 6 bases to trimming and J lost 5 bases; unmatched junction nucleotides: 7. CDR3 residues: CAISLDRSHEQYF. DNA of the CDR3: TGTGCCATCAGCCTGGACAGGTCCCACGAGCAGTACTTC.

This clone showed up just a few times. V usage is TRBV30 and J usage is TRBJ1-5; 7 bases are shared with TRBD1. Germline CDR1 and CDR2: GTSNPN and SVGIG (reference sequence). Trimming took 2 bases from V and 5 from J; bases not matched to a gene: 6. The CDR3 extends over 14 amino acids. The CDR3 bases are TGTGCCTGGAGTCCGGGACAGTGGGATCAGCCCCAGCATTTT. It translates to CAWSPGQWDQPQHF.